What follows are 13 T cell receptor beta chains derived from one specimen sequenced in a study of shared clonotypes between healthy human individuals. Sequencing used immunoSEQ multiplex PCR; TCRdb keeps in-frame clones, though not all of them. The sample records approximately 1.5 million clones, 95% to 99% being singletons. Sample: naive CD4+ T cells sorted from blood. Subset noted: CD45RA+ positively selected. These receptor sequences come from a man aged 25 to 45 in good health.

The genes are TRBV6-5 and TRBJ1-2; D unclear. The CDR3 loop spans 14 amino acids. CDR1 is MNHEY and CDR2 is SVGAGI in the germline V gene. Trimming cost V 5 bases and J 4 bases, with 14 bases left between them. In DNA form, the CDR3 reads TGTGCCAGCAGTCTTCAAGGGTTGCGCTATGGCTACACCTTC. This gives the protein CASSLQGLRYGYTF.

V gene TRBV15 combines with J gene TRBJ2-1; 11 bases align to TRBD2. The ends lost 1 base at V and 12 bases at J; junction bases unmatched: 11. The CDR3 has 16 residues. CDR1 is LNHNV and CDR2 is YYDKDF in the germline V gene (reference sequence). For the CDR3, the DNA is TGTGCCACCAGCAGAGGAGAACTAGCGGGAGTGAACGGGCAGTTCTTC. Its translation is CATSRGELAGVNGQFF.

CDR3 DNA sequence: TGTGCCAGCAGAGGCAGGGCTTCCTCGGTACAATACGAGCAGTACTTC. Amino acid sequence: CASRGRASSVQYEQYF. V usage is TRBV28 and J usage is TRBJ2-7; a weak D match, TRBD1 (5 bases). There are 16 residues in the CDR3. V gave up 6 bases and J gave up 4 bases, with 22 bases separating them. CDR1 and CDR2 (germline): MDHEN, SYDVKM.

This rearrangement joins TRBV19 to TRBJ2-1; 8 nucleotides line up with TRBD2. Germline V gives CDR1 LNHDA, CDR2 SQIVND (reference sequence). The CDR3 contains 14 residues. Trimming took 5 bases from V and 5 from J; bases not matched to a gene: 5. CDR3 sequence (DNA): TGTGCCAGTAGTCCCCATAGCGGGAACAATGAGCAGTTCTTC. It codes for CASSPHSGNNEQFF.

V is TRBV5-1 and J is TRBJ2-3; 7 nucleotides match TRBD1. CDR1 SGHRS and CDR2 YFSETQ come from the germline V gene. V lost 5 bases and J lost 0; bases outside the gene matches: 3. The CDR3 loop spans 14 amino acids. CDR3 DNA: TGCGCCAGCAGATACAGGGGTAGCACAGATACGCAGTATTTT. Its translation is CASRYRGSTDTQYF.

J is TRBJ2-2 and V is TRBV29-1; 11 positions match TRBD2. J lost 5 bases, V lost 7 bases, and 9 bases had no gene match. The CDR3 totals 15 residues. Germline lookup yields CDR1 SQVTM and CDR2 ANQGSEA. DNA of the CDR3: TGCAGCGGTGGAATAGCGGGAGGGGATACCGGGGAGCTGTTTTTT. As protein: CSGGIAGGDTGELFF.

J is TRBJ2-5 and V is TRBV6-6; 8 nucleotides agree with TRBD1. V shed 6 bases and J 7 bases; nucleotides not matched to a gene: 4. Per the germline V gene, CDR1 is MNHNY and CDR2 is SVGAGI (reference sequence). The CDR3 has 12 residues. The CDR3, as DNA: TGTGCCAGCAGGGACAGGGCCGGGACCCAGTACTTC. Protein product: CASRDRAGTQYF.

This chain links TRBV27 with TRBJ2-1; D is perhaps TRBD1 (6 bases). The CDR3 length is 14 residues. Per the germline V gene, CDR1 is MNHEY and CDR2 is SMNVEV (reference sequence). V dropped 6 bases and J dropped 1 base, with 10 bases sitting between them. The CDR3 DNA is TGTGCCAGCAGCATCACAGGGTCCTACAATGAGCAGTTCTTC. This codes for CASSITGSYNEQFF.

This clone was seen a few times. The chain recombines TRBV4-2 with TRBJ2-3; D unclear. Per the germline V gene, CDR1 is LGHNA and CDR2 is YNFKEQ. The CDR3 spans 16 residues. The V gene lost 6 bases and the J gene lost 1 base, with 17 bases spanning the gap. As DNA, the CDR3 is TGTGCCAGCAGGGAAGCATCCGGAGTTGGCACAGATACGCAGTATTTT. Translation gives CASREASGVGTDTQYF.

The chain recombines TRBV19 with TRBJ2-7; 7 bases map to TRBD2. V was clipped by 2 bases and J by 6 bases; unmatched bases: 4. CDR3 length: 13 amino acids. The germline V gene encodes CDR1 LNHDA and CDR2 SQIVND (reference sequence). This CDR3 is CASSILGGREQYF. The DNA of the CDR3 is TGTGCCAGTAGTATACTGGGAGGGCGCGAGCAGTACTTC.

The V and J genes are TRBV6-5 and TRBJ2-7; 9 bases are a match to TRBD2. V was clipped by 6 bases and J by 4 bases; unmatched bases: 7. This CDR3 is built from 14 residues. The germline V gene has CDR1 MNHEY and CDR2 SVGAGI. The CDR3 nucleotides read TGTGCCAGCAGCCCTAGTAGCGGGAGATACGAGCAGTACTTC. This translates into CASSPSSGRYEQYF.

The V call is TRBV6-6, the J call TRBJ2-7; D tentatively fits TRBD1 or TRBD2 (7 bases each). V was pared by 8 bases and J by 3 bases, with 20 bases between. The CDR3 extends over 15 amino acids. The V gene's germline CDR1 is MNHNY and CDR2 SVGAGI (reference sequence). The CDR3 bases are TGTGCCAGCGGGAGGGGGCCAGAAAAATTCTACGAGCAGTACTTC. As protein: CASGRGPEKFYEQYF.

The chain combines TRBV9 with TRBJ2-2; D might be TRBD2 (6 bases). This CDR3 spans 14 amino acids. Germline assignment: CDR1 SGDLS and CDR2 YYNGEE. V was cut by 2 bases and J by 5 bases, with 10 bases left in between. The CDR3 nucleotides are TGTGCCAGCAGCGTCGATGGGAGGACCGGGGAGCTGTTTTTT. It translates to CASSVDGRTGELFF.